These 18 T cell receptor beta chains were all obtained from the same sample, sequenced in a study of control samples from healthy donors and cancer patients. Sequenced by immunoSEQ multiplex PCR; TCRdb stores in-frame clones only, minus some. The sample includes about 28,000 clones, about 83% of them seen just once. The sequenced sample consisted of PBMCs. Source of these receptors: a middle-aged woman with lung cancer.

V usage is TRBV5-1 and J usage is TRBJ1-1, with D hard to call. The length of the CDR3 is 14 residues. Germline-derived CDR1 and CDR2 are SGHRS and YFSETQ. The V and J ends lost 0 bases and 0 bases respectively, with 6 bases between them. This CDR3 is CASSLGLMNTEAFF. Written as DNA, the CDR3 is TGCGCCAGCAGCTTGGGACTGATGAACACTGAAGCTTTCTTT. Together with reference TRBV5-1 and TRBJ1-1, the CDR3 gives the full variable domain: KAGVTQTPRYLIKTRGQQVTLSCSPISGHRSVSWYQQTPGQGLQFLFEYFSETQRNKGNFPGRFSGRQFSNSRSEMNVSTLELGDSALYLCASSLGLMNTEAFFGQGTRLTVV.

V and J are TRBV6-2 or TRBV6-3 and TRBJ2-1; D unresolved. The V end lost 2 bases, the J end lost 8 bases, and 13 bases lay between the germline ends. The CDR3 covers 14 residues. Germline-derived CDR1 and CDR2 are MNHEY and SVGEGT. In nucleotides, the CDR3 is TGTGCCAGCAGTTACGGGTTCCCTGCCCATGAGCAGTTCTTC. Residues: CASSYGFPAHEQFF.

This sequence joins TRBV19 and TRBJ2-4, with D hard to call. The CDR3 has 16 amino acids. Germline CDR1 LNHDA, CDR2 SQIVND (reference sequence). Trimming took 3 bases from V and 5 from J, leaving 17 bases between them. The CDR3 DNA sequence: TGTGCCAGTAGTATCTTGGCAGGCGGCCTGGAAAACATTCAGTACTTC. Its translation: CASSILAGGLENIQYF.

The chain couples TRBV25-1 to TRBJ2-2; no reliable D call. Germline loops: CDR1 MGHDK, CDR2 SYGVNS. Trimming removed 2 bases at V and 5 bases at J, with 15 bases between. This CDR3 has 16 amino acids. CDR3 in DNA: TGTGCCAGCAGTGAACTTGAACGGATTGGGACCGGGGAGCTGTTTTTT. Its protein product is CASSELERIGTGELFF.

This chain uses TRBV7-8 with TRBJ1-5, with 9 bases lining up with TRBD1. Looked up from germline, CDR1 is SGHVS and CDR2 is FQNEAQ. The V segment lost 5 bases and the J segment 6 bases; nucleotides outside the gene matches: 8. The CDR3 contains 15 residues. CDR3 region: CASSRTGVDGQPQHF. The CDR3 DNA reads TGTGCCAGCAGCCGGACAGGGGTCGACGGTCAGCCCCAGCATTTT.

V usage is TRBV2 and J usage is TRBJ2-2; TRBD2 agrees at 11 bases. V gave up 7 bases and J gave up 6 bases; unmatched junction bases: 4. The CDR3 runs 14 residues. Looked up from germline, CDR1 is SNHLY and CDR2 is FYNNEI. Here the CDR3 reads CASTLAGGPGELFF. CDR3 DNA: TGTGCCAGCACCTTAGCGGGGGGGCCCGGGGAGCTGTTTTTT. Variable domain in full (rest from reference TRBV2 and TRBJ2-2): EPEVTQTPSHQVTQMGQEVILRCVPISNHLYFYWYRQILGQKVEFLVSFYNNEISEKSEIFDDQFSVERPDGSNFTLKIRSTKLEDSAMYFCASTLAGGPGELFFGEGSRLTVL.

V usage is TRBV30 and J usage is TRBJ2-7; 8 nucleotides match TRBD2. CDR1 GTSNPN and CDR2 SVGIG come from the germline V gene (reference sequence). V shed 4 bases and J 1 base; nucleotides not matched to a gene: 6. The CDR3 is 14 amino acids. CDR3 DNA: TGTGCCTGGACCCACGGGGGGGGATCCTACGAGCAGTACTTC. Protein: CAWTHGGGSYEQYF. Using reference TRBV30 and TRBJ2-7 for the parts outside the CDR3, the full variable domain is SQTIHQWPATLVQPVGSPLSLECTVEGTSNPNLYWYRQAAGRGLQLLFYSVGIGQISSEVPQNLSASRPQDRQFILSSKKLLLSDSGFYLCAWTHGGGSYEQYFGPGTRLTVT.

The chain links TRBV9 to TRBJ2-1, with D unclear. The CDR3 has 12 residues. The V and J ends lost 2 bases and 4 bases respectively, with 4 bases between them. The germline gives CDR1 SGDLS, CDR2 YYNGEE. Here the CDR3 DNA reads TGTGCCAGCAGCGTTCGTTACAATGAGCAGTTCTTC. It encodes CASSVRYNEQFF.

The gene calls are TRBV24-1 and TRBJ1-5; TRBD1 agrees at 11 bases. The CDR3 is 14 amino acids. The trim removed 10 bases at V and 6 bases at J, leaving 7 bases unmatched. Per the germline V gene, CDR1 is KGHDR and CDR2 is SFDVKD. The DNA of the CDR3 is TGTGCCACAGCTGGGACAGGGGGTAGTCAGCCCCAGCATTTT. It is translated as CATAGTGGSQPQHF.

This chain joins TRBV7-8 and TRBJ2-7, with 7 bases that match TRBD2. J was trimmed by 0 bases and V by 1 base; bases with no gene match: 3. The germline gives CDR1 SGHVS, CDR2 FQNEAQ. The length of the CDR3 is 15 residues. In DNA form, the CDR3 reads TGTGCCAGCAGCTTAGAGGCGGGGGTCTCCTACGAGCAGTACTTC. This sequence encodes CASSLEAGVSYEQYF.

The rearrangement links TRBV24-1 to TRBJ1-2; D possibly corresponds to TRBD1 (5 bases). The V gene's germline CDR1 is KGHDR and CDR2 SFDVKD. V shed 2 bases and J shed 10 bases, with 22 bases lying between them. The CDR3 runs 16 residues. CDR3 amino acids: CATSDSRDVQPRDYTF. CDR3 in DNA: TGTGCCACCAGTGATTCACGGGACGTTCAGCCCAGGGACTACACCTTC.

The chain joins TRBV18 to TRBJ2-1, with unresolved D. CDR1 and CDR2 (germline): KGHSH, LQKENI. V was shortened by 5 bases and J by 6 bases, with 17 bases between the two germline ends. This CDR3 contains 15 residues. The CDR3 region is CASSSLSPLGNEQFF. The CDR3 coding sequence is TGTGCCAGCTCATCCCTGTCCCCCCTGGGCAATGAGCAGTTCTTC.

This rearrangement joins TRBV6-5 to TRBJ2-5, with a possible D match to TRBD1 (5 bases). The CDR3 is made up of 15 amino acids. Germline V lookup: CDR1 MNHEY, CDR2 SVGAGI. The V gene lost 0 bases and the J gene lost 1 base, with 9 bases spanning the gap. DNA for the CDR3: TGTGCCAGCAGTTACTCGGCAGGGCTCCAAGAGACCCAGTACTTC. The encoded protein is CASSYSAGLQETQYF.

The rearrangement links TRBV20-1 to TRBJ1-4; D might be TRBD1 (5 bases). Germline CDR1 and CDR2: DFQATT and SNEGSKA (reference sequence). This CDR3 has 13 amino acids. Trimming removed 3 bases from V and 8 bases from J, with 13 bases in between. Here the CDR3 DNA reads TGCAGTGCTAGTGGCAGGGTGGGAGAAAAACTGTTTTTT. It specifies CSASGRVGEKLFF.

J is TRBJ2-7 and V is TRBV9; D may be TRBD2 (5 bases). Trimming removed 0 bases from V and 3 bases from J, with 10 bases in between. The CDR3 runs 14 residues. CDR1 and CDR2 (germline): SGDLS, YYNGEE. The CDR3 protein is CASSVGGPVYEQYF. CDR3 nucleotide sequence: TGTGCCAGCAGCGTAGGCGGGCCCGTCTACGAGCAGTACTTC.

V is TRBV19 and J is TRBJ1-2; no definite D call. V lost 2 bases to trimming and J lost 7 bases, with 14 bases between them. The CDR3 covers 14 residues. Looked up from germline, CDR1 is LNHDA and CDR2 is SQIVND (reference sequence). The CDR3 spells CASSISPIWGGYTF. The CDR3 bases are TGTGCCAGTAGTATAAGTCCCATATGGGGTGGCTACACCTTC.

This chain uses TRBV11-3 with TRBJ1-1, with D tentatively TRBD1 (6 bases). V was cut by 0 bases and J by 4 bases, with 9 bases left in between. This CDR3 comprises 14 residues. Germline CDR1 is SGHNT and CDR2 is YENEEA. Written as DNA, the CDR3 is TGTGCCAGCAGCTTAGAGACAGGACTCACTGAAGCTTTCTTT. It is translated as CASSLETGLTEAFF.

The chain uses TRBV29-1 and TRBJ1-1; D remains unclear. This CDR3 contains 13 residues. V was pared by 2 bases and J by 5 bases, with 12 bases between. The germline V gene encodes CDR1 SQVTM and CDR2 ANQGSEA. The CDR3, as DNA: TGCAGCGTTGAACAGGCTGTGGGGACTGAAGCTTTCTTT. Its protein is CSVEQAVGTEAFF.